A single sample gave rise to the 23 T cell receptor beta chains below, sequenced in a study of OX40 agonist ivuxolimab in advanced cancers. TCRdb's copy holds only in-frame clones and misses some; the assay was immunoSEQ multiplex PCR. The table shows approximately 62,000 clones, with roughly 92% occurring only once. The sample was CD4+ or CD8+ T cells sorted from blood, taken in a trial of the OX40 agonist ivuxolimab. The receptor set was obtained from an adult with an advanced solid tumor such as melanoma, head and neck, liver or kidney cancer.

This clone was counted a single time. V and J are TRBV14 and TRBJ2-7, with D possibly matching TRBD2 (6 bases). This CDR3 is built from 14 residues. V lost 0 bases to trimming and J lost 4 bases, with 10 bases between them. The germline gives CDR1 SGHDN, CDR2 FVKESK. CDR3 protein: CASSQEGRRYEQYF. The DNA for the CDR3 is TGTGCCAGCAGCCAAGAAGGGAGGAGGTACGAGCAGTACTTC.

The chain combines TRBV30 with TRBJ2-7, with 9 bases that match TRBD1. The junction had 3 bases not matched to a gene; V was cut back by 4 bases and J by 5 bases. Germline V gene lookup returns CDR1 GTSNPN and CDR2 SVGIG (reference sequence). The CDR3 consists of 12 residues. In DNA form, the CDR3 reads TGTGCCTGGATGGGGACAGGGAACGAGCAGTACTTC. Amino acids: CAWMGTGNEQYF.

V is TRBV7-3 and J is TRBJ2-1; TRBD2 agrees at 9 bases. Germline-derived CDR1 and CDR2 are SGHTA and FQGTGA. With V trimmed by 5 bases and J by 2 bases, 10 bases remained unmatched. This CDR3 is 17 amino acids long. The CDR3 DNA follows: TGTGCCAGCAGCCCCGCCCCAGGACTAGCGCCCTACAATGAGCAGTTCTTC. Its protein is CASSPAPGLAPYNEQFF.

DNA for the CDR3: TGTGCCAGCAGCTTGACTGATTATGGCTACACCTTC. Its protein product is CASSLTDYGYTF. V gene TRBV5-5 combines with J gene TRBJ1-2; D gene ambiguous. Trimming removed 1 base at V and 5 bases at J, with 6 bases between. The CDR3 covers 12 residues. The germline V gene encodes CDR1 SGHKS and CDR2 YYEKEE (reference sequence).

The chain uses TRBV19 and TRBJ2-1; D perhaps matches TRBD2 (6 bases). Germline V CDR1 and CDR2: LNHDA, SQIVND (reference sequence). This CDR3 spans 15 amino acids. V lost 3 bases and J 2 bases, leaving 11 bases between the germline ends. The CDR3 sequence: CASSMYGSPYNEQFF. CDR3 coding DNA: TGTGCCAGTAGTATGTACGGGAGTCCCTACAATGAGCAGTTCTTC.

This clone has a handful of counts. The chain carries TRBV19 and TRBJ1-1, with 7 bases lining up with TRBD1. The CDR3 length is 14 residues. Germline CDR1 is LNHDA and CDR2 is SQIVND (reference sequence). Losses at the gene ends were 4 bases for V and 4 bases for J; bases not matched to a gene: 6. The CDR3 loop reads CASSSRQGSTEAFF. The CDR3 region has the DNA TGTGCCAGTAGTAGTAGACAGGGAAGCACTGAAGCTTTCTTT. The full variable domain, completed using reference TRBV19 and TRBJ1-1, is DGGITQSPKYLFRKEGQNVTLSCEQNLNHDAMYWYRQDPGQGLRLIYYSQIVNDFQKGDIAEGYSVSREKKESFPLTVTSAQKNPTAFYLCASSSRQGSTEAFFGQGTRLTVV.

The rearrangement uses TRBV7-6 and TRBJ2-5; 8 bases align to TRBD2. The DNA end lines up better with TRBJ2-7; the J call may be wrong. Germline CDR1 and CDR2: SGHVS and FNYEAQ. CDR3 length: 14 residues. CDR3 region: CASSLEGLVGEQYF. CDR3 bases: TGTGCCAGCAGCTTAGAGGGACTAGTTGGCGAGCAGTACTTC.

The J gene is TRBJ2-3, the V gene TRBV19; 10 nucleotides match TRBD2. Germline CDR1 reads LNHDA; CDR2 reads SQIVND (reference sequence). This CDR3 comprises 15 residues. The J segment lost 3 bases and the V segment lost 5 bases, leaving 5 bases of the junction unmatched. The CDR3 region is CASSPGLADTDTQYF. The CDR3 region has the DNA TGTGCCAGTAGTCCCGGACTAGCGGATACAGATACGCAGTATTTT.

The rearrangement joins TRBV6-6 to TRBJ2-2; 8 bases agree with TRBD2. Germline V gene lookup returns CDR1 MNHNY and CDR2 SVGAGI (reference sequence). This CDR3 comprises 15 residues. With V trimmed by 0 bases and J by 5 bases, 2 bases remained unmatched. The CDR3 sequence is CASSYSSSGTGELFF. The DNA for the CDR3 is TGTGCCAGCAGTTACTCATCTAGCGGGACCGGGGAGCTGTTTTTT.

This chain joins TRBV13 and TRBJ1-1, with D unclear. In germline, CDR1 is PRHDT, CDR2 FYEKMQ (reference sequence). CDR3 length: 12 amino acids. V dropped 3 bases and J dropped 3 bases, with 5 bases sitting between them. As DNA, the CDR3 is TGTGCCAGCAGCTTTTCCTACACTGAAGCTTTCTTT. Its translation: CASSFSYTEAFF.

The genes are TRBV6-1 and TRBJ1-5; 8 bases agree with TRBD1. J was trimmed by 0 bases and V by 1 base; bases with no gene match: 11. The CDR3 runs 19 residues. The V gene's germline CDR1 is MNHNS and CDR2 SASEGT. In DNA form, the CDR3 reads TGTGCCAGCAGTGAAGGGACAAGGGACAGGCTCCGTAGCAATCAGCCCCAGCATTTT. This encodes CASSEGTRDRLRSNQPQHF.

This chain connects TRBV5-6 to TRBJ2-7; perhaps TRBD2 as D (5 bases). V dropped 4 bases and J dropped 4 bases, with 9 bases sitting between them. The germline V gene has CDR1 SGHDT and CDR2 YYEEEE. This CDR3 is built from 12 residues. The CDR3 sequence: CASSQGLYEQYF. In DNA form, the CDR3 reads TGTGCCAGCAGCCAAGGACTGTACGAGCAGTACTTC.

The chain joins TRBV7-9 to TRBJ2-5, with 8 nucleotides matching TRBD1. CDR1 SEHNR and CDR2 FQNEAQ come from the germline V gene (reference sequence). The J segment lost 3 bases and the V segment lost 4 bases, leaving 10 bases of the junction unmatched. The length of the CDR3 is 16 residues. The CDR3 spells CASSSNMGQVEETQYF. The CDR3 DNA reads TGTGCCAGCAGCTCAAACATGGGACAGGTCGAAGAGACCCAGTACTTC.

CDR3 nucleotide sequence: TGTGCCAGCAGTTTCGGACAGCACCCCAAGTACTACGAGCAGTACTTC. This encodes CASSFGQHPKYYEQYF. The V and J genes are TRBV27 and TRBJ2-7, with D tentatively TRBD1 (6 bases). Germline CDR1 reads MNHEY; CDR2 reads SMNVEV (reference sequence). The V end was cut by 3 bases, the J end by 3 bases, with 18 bases between. This CDR3 spans 16 amino acids.

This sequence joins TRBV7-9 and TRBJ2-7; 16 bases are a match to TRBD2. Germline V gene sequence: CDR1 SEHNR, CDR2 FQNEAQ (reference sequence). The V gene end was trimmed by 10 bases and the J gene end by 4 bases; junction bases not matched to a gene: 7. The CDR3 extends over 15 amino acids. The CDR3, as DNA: TGTGCCACCGGGACTAGCGGGAGGGCCTCTTACGAGCAGTACTTC. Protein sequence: CATGTSGRASYEQYF.

The DNA for the CDR3 is TGTGCCAGTAGTATTGGTAGCGGAGAAGAGACCCAGTACTTC. It yields the protein CASSIGSGEETQYF. This sequence joins TRBV19 and TRBJ2-5; possibly TRBD2 for D (6 bases). The CDR3 runs 14 residues. V was clipped by 3 bases and J by 3 bases, with 11 bases between them. From germline, CDR1 is LNHDA and CDR2 SQIVND (reference sequence).

The CDR3 reads CASSVVPDSSYNEQFF. DNA of the CDR3: TGTGCCAGCAGCGTAGTGCCGGATAGCTCCTACAATGAGCAGTTCTTC. This rearrangement joins TRBV9 to TRBJ2-1; D gene unclear. Trimming removed 0 bases at V and 0 bases at J, with 10 bases between. Germline assignment: CDR1 SGDLS and CDR2 YYNGEE. This CDR3 has 16 amino acids.

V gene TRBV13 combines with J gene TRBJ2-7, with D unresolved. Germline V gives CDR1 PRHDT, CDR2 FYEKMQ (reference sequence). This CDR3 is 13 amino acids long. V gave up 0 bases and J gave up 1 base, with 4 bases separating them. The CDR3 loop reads CASSLGGSYEQYF. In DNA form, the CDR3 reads TGTGCCAGCAGCTTAGGGGGTTCCTACGAGCAGTACTTC.

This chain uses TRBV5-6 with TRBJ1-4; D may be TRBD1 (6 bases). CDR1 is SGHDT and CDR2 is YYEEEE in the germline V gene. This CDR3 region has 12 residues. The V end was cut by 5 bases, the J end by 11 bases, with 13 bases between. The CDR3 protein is CASSLQGGKLFF. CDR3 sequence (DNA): TGTGCCAGCAGTTTACAGGGTGGTAAACTGTTTTTT.

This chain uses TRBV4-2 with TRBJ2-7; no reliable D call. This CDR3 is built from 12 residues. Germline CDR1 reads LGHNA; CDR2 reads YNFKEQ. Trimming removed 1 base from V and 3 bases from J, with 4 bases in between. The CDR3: CASSQADYEQYF. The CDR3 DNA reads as TGTGCCAGCAGCCAAGCGGACTACGAGCAGTACTTC.

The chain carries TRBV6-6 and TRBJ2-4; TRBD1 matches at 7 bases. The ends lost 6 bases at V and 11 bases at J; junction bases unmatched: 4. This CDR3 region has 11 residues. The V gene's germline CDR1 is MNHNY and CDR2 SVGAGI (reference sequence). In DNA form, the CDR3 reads TGTGCCAGCAGGGGGGACAGTTTTCAGTACTTC. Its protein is CASRGDSFQYF.

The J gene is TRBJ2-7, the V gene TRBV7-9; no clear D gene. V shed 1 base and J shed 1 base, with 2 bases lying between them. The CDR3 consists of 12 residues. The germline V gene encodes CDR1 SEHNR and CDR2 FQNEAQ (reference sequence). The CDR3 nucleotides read TGTGCCAGCAGCTTAGAATCCTACGAGCAGTACTTC. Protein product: CASSLESYEQYF.

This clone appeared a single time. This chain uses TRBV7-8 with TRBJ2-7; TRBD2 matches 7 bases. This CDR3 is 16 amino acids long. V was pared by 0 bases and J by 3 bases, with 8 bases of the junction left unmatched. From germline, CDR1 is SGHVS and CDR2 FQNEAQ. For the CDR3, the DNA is TGTGCCAGCAGCTTAGCGGATAGCGGGTTCTTCTACGAGCAGTACTTC. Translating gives CASSLADSGFFYEQYF.